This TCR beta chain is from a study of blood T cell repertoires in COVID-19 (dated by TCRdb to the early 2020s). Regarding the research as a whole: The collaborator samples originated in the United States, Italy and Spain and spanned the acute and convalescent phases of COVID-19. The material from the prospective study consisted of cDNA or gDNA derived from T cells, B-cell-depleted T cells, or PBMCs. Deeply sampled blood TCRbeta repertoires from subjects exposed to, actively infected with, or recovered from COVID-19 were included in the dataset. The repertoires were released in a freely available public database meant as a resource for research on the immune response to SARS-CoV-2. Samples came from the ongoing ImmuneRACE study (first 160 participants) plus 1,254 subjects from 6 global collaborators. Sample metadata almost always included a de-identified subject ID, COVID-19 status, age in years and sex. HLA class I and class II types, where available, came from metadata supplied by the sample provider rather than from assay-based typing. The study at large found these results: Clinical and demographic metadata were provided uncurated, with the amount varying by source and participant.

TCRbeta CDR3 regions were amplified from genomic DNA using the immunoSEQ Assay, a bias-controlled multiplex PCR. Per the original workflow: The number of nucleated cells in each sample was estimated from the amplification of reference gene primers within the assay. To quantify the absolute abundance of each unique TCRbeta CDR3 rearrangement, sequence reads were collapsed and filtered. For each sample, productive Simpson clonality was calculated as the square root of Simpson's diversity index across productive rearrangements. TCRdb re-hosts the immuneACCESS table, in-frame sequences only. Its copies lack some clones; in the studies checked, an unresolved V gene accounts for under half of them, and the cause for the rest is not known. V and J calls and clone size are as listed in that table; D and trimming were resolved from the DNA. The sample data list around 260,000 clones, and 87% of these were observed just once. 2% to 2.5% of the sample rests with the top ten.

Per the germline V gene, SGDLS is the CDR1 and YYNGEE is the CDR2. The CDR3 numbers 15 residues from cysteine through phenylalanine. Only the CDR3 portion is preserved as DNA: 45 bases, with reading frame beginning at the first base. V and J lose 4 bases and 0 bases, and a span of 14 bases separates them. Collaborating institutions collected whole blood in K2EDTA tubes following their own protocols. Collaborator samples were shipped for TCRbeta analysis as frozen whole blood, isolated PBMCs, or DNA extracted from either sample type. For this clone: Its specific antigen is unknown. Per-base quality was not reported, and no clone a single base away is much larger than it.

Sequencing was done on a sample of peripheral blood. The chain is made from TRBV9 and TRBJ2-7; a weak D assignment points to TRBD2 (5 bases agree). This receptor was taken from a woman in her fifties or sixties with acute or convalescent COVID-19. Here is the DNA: TGTGCCAGCAGCCCCAGAGGGCTGAGCTCCTACGAGCAGTACTTC. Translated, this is CASSPRGLSSYEQYF.